These 5 T cell receptor beta chains were sequenced from one sample in a study of CD8 T cells in Susac syndrome. The RNA input was 0.5 to 1 ug, and it was reverse transcribed with random hexamers. TCRdb recomputed calls from the immunoSEQ multiplex PCR reads with MiXCR, one row per CDR3 protein. There are 100,000 to 150,000 distinct CDR3 sequences in the sample; 85% to 95% occur only once, and roughly 0.088% lies in the top ten. Sequenced material: CD4+ T cells from PBMCs. These receptors came from a human donor with multiple sclerosis.

The chain joins TRBV3-1 to TRBJ2-5; the match to TRBD1 covers 9 bases. The germline CDR1 and CDR2 sequences are LGHDT and YNNKEL (reference sequence). Unmatched junction bases numbered 5, after V lost 3 bases and J lost 3 bases. This CDR3 has 15 residues. The CDR3 nucleotides are TGTGCCAGCAGCCATGCCCGGGACAGGGAAGAGACCCAGTACTTC. Protein: CASSHARDREETQYF.

V and J are TRBV10-3 and TRBJ1-5; 7 nucleotides match TRBD1. Per the germline V gene, CDR1 is ENHRY and CDR2 is SYGVKD. The trim removed 10 bases at V and 4 bases at J, leaving 16 bases unmatched. This CDR3 is 16 amino acids long. The CDR3 region is CATSGQVQPSNQPQHF. The CDR3 DNA follows: TGTGCCACCTCCGGACAGGTTCAACCCTCTAATCAGCCCCAGCATTTT.

The rearrangement joins TRBV6-2 or TRBV6-3 to TRBJ1-2; D remains ambiguous. V shed 8 bases and J shed 0 bases, with 7 bases lying between them. Germline V lookup: CDR1 MNHEY, CDR2 SVGEGT. This CDR3 has 12 amino acids. The CDR3 bases are TGTGCCAGCCGAACAGCTAACTATGGCTACACCTTC. Amino acids: CASRTANYGYTF.

The chain couples TRBV9 to TRBJ1-1; 10 bases are shared with TRBD1. There are 18 residues in the CDR3. In germline, CDR1 is SGDLS, CDR2 YYNGEE. V lost 6 bases and J lost 0; bases outside the gene matches: 14. CDR3 loop: CASNKGTGDFQVNTEAFF. The CDR3 DNA reads as TGTGCCAGCAATAAAGGGACAGGGGACTTTCAGGTGAACACTGAAGCTTTCTTT.

This clonotype was counted once. The rearrangement uses TRBV4-1 and TRBJ2-2, with 8 bases identical to TRBD2. The CDR3 is 17 residues long. V trimming: 1 base; J trimming: 5 bases; junction bases outside the gene matches: 9. CDR1 MGHRA and CDR2 YSYEKL come from the germline V gene. The CDR3 reads CASSQVDMGLVTGELFF. The CDR3, as DNA: TGCGCCAGCAGCCAAGTCGATATGGGACTAGTTACCGGGGAGCTGTTTTTT.